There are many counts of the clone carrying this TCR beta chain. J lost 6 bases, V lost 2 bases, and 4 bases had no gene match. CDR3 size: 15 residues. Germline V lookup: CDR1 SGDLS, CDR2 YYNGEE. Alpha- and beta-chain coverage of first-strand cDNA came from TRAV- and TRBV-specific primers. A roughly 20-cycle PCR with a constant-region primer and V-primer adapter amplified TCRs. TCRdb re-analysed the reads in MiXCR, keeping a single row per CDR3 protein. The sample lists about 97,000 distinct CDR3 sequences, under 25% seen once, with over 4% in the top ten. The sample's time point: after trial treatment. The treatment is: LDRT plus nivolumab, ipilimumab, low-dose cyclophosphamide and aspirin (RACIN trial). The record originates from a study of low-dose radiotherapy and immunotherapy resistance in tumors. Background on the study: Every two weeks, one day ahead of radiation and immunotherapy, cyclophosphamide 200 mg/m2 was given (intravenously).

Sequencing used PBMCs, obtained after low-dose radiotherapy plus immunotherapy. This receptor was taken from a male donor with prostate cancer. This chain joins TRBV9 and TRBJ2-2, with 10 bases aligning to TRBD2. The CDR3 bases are TGTGCCAGCAGCGTCTCTAGCGGGGGCGCCGGGGAGCTGTTTTTT. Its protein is CASSVSSGGAGELFF.